The text below deals with one T cell receptor (beta chain). There are 16 residues in the CDR3. The trim removed 3 bases at V and 3 bases at J, leaving 5 bases unmatched. Germline V CDR1 and CDR2: KGHSH, LQKENI. Sequencing used immunoSEQ multiplex PCR; TCRdb keeps in-frame clones, though not all of them. Of roughly 170,000 clones in the sample, around 82% were seen once. The entry originates in a study of blood T cell repertoires in COVID-19. The TCR originated in a man aged 60 to 69 who had recovered from COVID-19. The sample was PBMCs or T cells enriched from blood (not recorded which). This chain joins TRBV18 and TRBJ1-2; 12 bases agree with TRBD1. The CDR3, as DNA: TGTGCCAGCTCACCCTCCGGGACAGGGGGCTACTATGGCTACACCTTC. Translating gives CASSPSGTGGYYGYTF.